This T cell receptor (beta chain) was recorded in a study of shared clonotypes between healthy human individuals. Study conclusions and caveats: The generation probabilities recorded for non-shared clonotypes fell below those of clonotypes shared by all four donors.

Repertoires were generated with immunoSEQ multiplex PCR, while TCRdb's copy carries only in-frame clones and drops some. The sample yields 2 million to 2.5 million clones, under 95% seen once. The CDR3 consists of 16 residues. V gave up 2 bases and J gave up 2 bases, with 13 bases separating them. Germline values: CDR1 SGHKS, CDR2 YYEKEE (reference sequence). Turning to this clone: Its antigen is undetermined.

All donors were Caucasian adults living in Nashville, Tennessee. The chain is built from TRBV5-5 and TRBJ2-2; the D gene is possibly TRBD1 (6 bases). The sequenced sample consisted of naive CD4+ T cells from PBMCs. Subset specified: CD45RA+ positively selected. The receptor comes from a young man in good health. Some clones in this sample may be carry-over from other donors' samples. The CDR3 is CASSLEPRGNTGELFF. CDR3 sequence (DNA): TGTGCCAGCAGCTTAGAGCCCAGGGGAAACACCGGGGAGCTGTTTTTT. Full variable domain (outside the CDR3, taken from reference TRBV5-5 and TRBJ2-2): DAGVTQSPTHLIKTRGQQVTLRCSPISGHKSVSWYQQVLGQGPQFIFQYYEKEERGRGNFPDRFSARQFPNYSSELNVNALLLGDSALYLCASSLEPRGNTGELFFGEGSRLTVL.